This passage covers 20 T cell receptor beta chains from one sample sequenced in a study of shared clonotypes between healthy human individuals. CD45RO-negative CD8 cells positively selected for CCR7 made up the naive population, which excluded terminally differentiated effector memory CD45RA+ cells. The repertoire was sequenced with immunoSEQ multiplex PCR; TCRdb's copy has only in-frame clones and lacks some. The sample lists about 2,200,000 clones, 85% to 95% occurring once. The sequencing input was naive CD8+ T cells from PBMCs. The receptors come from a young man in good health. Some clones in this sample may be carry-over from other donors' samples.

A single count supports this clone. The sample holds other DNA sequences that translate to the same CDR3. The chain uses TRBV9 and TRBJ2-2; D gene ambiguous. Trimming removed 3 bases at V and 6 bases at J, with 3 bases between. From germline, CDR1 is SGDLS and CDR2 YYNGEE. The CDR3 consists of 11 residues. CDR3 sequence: CASSDPGELFF. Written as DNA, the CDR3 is TGTGCCAGCAGCGATCCCGGGGAGCTGTTTTTT.

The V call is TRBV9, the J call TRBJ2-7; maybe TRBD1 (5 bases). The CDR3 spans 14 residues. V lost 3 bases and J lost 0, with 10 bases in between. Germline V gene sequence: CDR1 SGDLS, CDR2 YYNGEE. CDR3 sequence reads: CASSAAGFSYEQYF. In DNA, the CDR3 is TGTGCCAGCAGCGCCGCAGGGTTCTCCTACGAGCAGTACTTC.

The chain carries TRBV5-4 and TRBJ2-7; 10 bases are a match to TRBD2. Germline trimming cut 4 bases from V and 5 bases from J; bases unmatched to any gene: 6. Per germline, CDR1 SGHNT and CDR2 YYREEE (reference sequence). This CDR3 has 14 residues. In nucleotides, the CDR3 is TGTGCCAGCAGCATAGCGGGACTAGCGAACGAGCAGTACTTC. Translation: CASSIAGLANEQYF.

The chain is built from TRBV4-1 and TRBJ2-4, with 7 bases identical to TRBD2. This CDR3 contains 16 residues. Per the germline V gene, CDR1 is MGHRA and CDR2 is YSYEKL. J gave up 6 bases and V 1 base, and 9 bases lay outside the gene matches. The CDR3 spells CASSQVRGGSVNIQYF. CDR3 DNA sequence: TGCGCCAGCAGCCAAGTAAGGGGCGGGAGTGTAAACATTCAGTACTTC.

In DNA form, the CDR3 reads TGTGCCAGCTGGCCGGGGGCGCACGGGGAAAAACTGTTTTTT. It encodes CASWPGAHGEKLFF. The chain couples TRBV18 to TRBJ1-4; D might be TRBD1 (6 bases). The CDR3 length is 14 residues. Germline CDR1 KGHSH, CDR2 LQKENI. Trimming cost V 7 bases and J 8 bases, with 17 bases left between them.

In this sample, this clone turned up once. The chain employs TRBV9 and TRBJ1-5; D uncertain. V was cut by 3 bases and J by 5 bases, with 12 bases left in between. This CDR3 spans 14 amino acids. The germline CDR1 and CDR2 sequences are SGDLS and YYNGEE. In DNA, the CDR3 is TGTGCCAGCAGCGATGGCACAACTCATCAGCCCCAGCATTTT. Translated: CASSDGTTHQPQHF.

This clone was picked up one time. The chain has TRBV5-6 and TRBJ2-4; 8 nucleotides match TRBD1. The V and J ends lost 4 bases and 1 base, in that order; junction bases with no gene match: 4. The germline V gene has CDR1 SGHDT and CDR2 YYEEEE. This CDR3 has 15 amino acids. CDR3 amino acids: CASSRTGLAKNIQYF. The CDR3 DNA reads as TGTGCCAGCAGCCGGACAGGGTTGGCCAAAAACATTCAGTACTTC.

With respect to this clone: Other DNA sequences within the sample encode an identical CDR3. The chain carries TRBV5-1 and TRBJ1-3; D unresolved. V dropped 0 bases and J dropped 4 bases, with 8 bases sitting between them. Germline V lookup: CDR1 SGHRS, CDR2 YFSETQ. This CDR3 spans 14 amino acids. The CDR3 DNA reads TGCGCCAGCAGCTTGGCCGGGGTGGGAAACACCATATATTTT. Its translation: CASSLAGVGNTIYF.

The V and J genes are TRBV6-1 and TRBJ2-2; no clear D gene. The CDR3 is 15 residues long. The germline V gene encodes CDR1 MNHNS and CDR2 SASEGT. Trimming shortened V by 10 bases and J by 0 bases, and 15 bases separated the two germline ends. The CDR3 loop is CATLQDVPNTGELFF. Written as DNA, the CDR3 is TGTGCCACCCTCCAGGACGTCCCGAACACCGGGGAGCTGTTTTTT.

CDR3 DNA: TGTGCCAGCAGCTTAGTATCCGGGGCAGAGACCCAGTACTTC. This codes for CASSLVSGAETQYF. The chain combines TRBV7-9 with TRBJ2-5; D possibly matches TRBD1 or TRBD2 (5 bases each). Trimming stripped 1 base from V and 4 bases from J, with 10 bases between. The CDR3 is made up of 14 amino acids. Per the germline V gene, CDR1 is SEHNR and CDR2 is FQNEAQ (reference sequence). The full variable domain, with the rest looked up from reference TRBV7-9 and TRBJ2-5, is DTGVSQNPRHKITKRGQNVTFRCDPISEHNRLYWYRQTLGQGPEFLTYFQNEAQLEKSRLLSDRFSAERPKGSFSTLEIQRTEQGDSAMYLCASSLVSGAETQYFGPGTRLLVL.

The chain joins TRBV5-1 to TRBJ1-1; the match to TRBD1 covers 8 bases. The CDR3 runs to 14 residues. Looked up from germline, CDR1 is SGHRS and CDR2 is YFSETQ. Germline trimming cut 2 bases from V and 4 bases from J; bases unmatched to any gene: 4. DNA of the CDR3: TGCGCCAGCAGCTTAGCGACAGGGGTCACTGAAGCTTTCTTT. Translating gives CASSLATGVTEAFF.

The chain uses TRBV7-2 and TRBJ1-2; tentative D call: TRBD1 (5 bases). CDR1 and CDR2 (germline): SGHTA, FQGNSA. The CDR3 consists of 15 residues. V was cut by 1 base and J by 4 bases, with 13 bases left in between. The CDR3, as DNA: TGTGCCAGCAGCTTAGTAACAGGCTTCATCTATGGCTACACCTTC. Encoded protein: CASSLVTGFIYGYTF. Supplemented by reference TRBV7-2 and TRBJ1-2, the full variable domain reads GAGVSQSPSNKVTEKGKDVELRCDPISGHTALYWYRQSLGQGLEFLIYFQGNSAPDKSGLPSDRFSAERTGGSVSTLTIQRTQQEDSAVYLCASSLVTGFIYGYTFGSGTRLTVV.

The CDR3 DNA is TGTGCCAGCAGTCCCTGGGCTGGAACCGGGGAGCTGTTTTTT. This encodes CASSPWAGTGELFF. V usage is TRBV6-6 and J usage is TRBJ2-2; D gene unclear. CDR1 is MNHNY and CDR2 is SVGAGI in the germline V gene (reference sequence). The CDR3 contains 14 residues. The germline V and J ends were trimmed by 5 bases and 5 bases, with 12 bases remaining between them.

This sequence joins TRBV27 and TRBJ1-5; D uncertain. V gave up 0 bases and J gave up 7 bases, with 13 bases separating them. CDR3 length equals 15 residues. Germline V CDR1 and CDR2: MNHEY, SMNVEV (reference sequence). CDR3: CASSLSGEGRQPQHF. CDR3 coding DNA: TGTGCCAGCAGTTTATCTGGAGAGGGTAGGCAGCCCCAGCATTTT.

CDR3 sequence (DNA): TGTGCCAGCAGCGCTGGACTAGCGGGAGCCCCGCACGAGCAGTACTTC. Translating gives CASSAGLAGAPHEQYF. The chain uses TRBV5-4 and TRBJ2-7, with TRBD2 matching 13 bases. CDR1 is SGHNT and CDR2 is YYREEE in the germline V gene (reference sequence). The CDR3 sequence is 16 residues long. J lost 5 bases, V lost 4 bases, and 9 bases had no gene match. Together with reference TRBV5-4 and TRBJ2-7, the CDR3 gives the full variable domain: ETGVTQSPTHLIKTRGQQVTLRCSSQSGHNTVSWYQQALGQGPQFIFQYYREEENGRGNFPPRFSGLQFPNYSSELNVNALELDDSALYLCASSAGLAGAPHEQYFGPGTRLTVT.

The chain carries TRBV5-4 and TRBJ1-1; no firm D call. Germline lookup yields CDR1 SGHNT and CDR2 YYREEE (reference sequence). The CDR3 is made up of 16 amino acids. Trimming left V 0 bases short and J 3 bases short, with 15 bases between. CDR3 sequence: CASSLAGPRLDTEAFF. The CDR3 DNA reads TGTGCCAGCAGCTTGGCCGGGCCCCGCCTCGACACTGAAGCTTTCTTT.

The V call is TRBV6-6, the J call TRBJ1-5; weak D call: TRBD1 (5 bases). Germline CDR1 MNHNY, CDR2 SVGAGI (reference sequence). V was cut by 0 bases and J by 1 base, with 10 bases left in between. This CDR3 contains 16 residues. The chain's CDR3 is CASSYSPQASNQPQHF. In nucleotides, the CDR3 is TGTGCCAGCAGTTACTCTCCACAGGCCAGCAATCAGCCCCAGCATTTT.

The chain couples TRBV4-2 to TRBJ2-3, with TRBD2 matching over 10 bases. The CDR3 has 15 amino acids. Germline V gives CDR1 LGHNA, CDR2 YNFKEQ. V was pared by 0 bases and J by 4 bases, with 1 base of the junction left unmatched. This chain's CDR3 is CASSQETSGSDTQYF. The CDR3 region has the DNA TGTGCCAGCAGCCAAGAGACTAGCGGGTCAGATACGCAGTATTTT.

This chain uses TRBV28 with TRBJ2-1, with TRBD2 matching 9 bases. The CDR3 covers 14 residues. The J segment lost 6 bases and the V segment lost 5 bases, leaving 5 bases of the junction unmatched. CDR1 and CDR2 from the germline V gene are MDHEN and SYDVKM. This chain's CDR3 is CASSKGTSRNEQFF. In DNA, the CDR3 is TGTGCCAGCAGTAAGGGGACTAGCCGCAATGAGCAGTTCTTC.

The CDR3 bases are TGCGCCAGCAGCCAAGAGAGTAGGACTAGCGGGAGGCGTTCTGGGCAGTTCTTC. Translating it yields CASSQESRTSGRRSGQFF. The chain recombines TRBV4-1 with TRBJ2-1; 14 bases align to TRBD2. Losses at the gene ends were 0 bases for V and 12 bases for J; bases not matched to a gene: 13. The CDR3 loop spans 18 amino acids. Germline V lookup: CDR1 MGHRA, CDR2 YSYEKL.